This TCR beta chain was profiled in a study of blood T cell repertoires in COVID-19. Study background: Samples taken during acute and convalescent COVID-19 were collected in the United States, Italy and Spain. T cells, B-cell-depleted T cells, or PBMCs supplied cDNA or gDNA.

Original processing notes: It was from reference gene primer amplification that nucleated cell counts were estimated. The data were produced by immunoSEQ multiplex PCR, yet TCRdb's version contains in-frame clones alone and is incomplete. The V and J calls and clone size were taken over from that table, and D and trimming were inferred from the DNA. The repertoire holds approximately 500,000 clones, with roughly 88% as singletons. From germline, CDR1 is SGHVT and CDR2 SQSDAQ. J gave up 4 bases and V 3 bases, and 8 bases lay outside the gene matches. There are 15 residues in the CDR3. The TCR sequence derives from a human donor in a cohort sampled during active COVID-19. The chain recombines TRBV7-4 with TRBJ2-7; 8 nucleotides agree with TRBD2. The source material was peripheral blood. CDR3 DNA sequence: TGTGCCAGCAGCTTTTGGGCGGGAGGCCCTTACGAGCAGTACTTC. Its translation: CASSFWAGGPYEQYF.